This T cell receptor beta chain was observed in a study of Tregs in tolerant kidney transplant recipients. Looking at the study overall: Sorting of CD4+CD25+CD127- cells followed approximately 3-day belatacept mixed lymphocyte reactions, sometimes with roughly 5-day graft donor restimulation. Study conclusions and caveats: The most relevant donor-specific Treg TCRbeta repertoire apparently came from expansion with activated donor B cells. No direct test of biological reproducibility was done here. Findings come from small patient numbers and require larger validation.

Method: immunoSEQ multiplex PCR; TCRdb's copy keeps in-frame clones and lacks some. The repertoire consists of roughly 20,000 clones, with about 71% occurring once and the leading ten covering approximately 3.7%. Trimming shortened V by 7 bases and J by 5 bases, and 17 bases separated the two germline ends. CDR1 and CDR2 from the germline V gene are MNHNS and SASEGT. CDR3 size: 14 residues. This clone was recorded a few times. What it binds is not known. The chain combines TRBV6-1 with TRBJ2-5, with D possibly matching TRBD2 (6 bases). The TCR was taken from a human donor in good health. Sequences were obtained from Tregs from blood cultured with allogeneic cells. The CDR3 is CASIRQGLGETQYF. Written as DNA, the CDR3 is TGTGCCAGCATTCGGCAGGGACTGGGGGAGACCCAGTACTTC.